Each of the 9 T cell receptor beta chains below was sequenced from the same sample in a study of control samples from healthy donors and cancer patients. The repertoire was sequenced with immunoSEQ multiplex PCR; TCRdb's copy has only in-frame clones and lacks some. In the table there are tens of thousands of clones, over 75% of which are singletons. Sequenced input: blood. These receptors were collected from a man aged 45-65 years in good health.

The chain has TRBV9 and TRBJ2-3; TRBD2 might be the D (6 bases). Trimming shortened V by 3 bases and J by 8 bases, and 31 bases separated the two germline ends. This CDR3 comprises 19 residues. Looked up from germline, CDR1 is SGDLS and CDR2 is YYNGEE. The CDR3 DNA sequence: TGTGCCAGCAGCGAAACCCCTCCGGGAGTAATTGGAGAGGATGTTACGCAGTATTTT. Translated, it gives CASSETPPGVIGEDVTQYF.

The DNA for the CDR3 is TGCGCCAGCAGCCAGGGGACAGGGGGCTTCGCTGAAGCTTTCTTT. It translates to CASSQGTGGFAEAFF. The chain combines TRBV4-3 with TRBJ1-1, with 12 bases aligning to TRBD1. After removal of 3 bases from V and 6 bases from J, the junction contained 5 bases not matched to a gene. Germline V gene data show CDR1 as LGHNA and CDR2 as YSLEER. This CDR3 is built from 15 residues.

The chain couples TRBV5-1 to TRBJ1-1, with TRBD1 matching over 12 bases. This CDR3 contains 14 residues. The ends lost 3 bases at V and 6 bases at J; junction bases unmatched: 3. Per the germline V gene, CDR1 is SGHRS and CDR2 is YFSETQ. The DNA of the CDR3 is TGCGCCAGCAGCTCGGGACAGGGGGCGGCTGAAGCTTTCTTT. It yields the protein CASSSGQGAAEAFF.

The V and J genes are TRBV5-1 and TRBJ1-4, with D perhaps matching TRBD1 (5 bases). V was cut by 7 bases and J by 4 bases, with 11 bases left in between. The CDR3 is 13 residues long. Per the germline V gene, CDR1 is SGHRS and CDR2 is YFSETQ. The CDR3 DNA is TGCGCCAGCTCCGGGACCAATAATGAAAAACTGTTTTTT. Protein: CASSGTNNEKLFF.

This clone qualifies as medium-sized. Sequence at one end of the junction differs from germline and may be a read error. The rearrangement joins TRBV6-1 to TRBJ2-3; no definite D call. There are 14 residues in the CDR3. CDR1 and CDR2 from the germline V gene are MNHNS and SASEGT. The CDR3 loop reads CASSEAQFSLHSDF. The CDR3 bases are TGTGCCAGCAGTGAAGCGCAATTTTCCCTGCATTCGGATTTT.

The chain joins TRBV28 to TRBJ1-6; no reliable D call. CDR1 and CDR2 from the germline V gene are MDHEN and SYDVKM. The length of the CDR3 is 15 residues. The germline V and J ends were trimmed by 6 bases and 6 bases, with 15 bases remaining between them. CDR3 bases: TGTGCCAGCAGAGCCGGGCCCCTTATTAATTCACCCCTCCACTTT. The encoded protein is CASRAGPLINSPLHF.

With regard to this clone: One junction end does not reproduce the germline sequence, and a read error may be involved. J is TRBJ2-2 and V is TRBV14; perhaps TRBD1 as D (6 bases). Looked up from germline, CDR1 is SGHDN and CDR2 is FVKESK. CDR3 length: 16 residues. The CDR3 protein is CASSEELRGGTEELFF. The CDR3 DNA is TGTGCCAGCAGCGAAGAGCTTCGAGGGGGTACAGAGGAGCTGTTTTTT.

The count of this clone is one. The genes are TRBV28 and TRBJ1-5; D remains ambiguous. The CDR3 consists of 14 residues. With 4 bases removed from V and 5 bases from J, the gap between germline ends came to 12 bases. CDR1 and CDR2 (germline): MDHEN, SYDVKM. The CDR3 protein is CASSSDKTDQPQHF. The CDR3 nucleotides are TGTGCCAGCAGTTCTGACAAGACCGATCAGCCCCAGCATTTT.

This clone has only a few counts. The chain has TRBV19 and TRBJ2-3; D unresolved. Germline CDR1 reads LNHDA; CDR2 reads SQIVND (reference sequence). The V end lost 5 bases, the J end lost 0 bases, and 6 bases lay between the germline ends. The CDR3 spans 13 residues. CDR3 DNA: TGTGCCAGTAGTCGGGCGAGCACAGATACGCAGTATTTT. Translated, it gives CASSRASTDTQYF.